This entry describes one T cell receptor beta chain. The table came from immunoSEQ multiplex PCR; TCRdb's copy has only in-frame clones and leaves some out. The repertoire holds some 190,000 clones, with more than 80% as singletons. The data are from a study of blood T cell repertoires in COVID-19. The overall study: Samples taken during acute and convalescent COVID-19 were collected in the United States, Italy and Spain. The cDNA or gDNA used as material had been derived from T cells, B-cell-depleted T cells, or PBMCs.

The TCR originated in an elderly woman with COVID-19, enrolled during active disease. Sample: peripheral blood.

For the CDR3, the DNA is TGTGCCAGCTCACCGGGGGCGCACTCCTATAATTCACCCCTCCACTTT. The encoded protein is CASSPGAHSYNSPLHF. The chain employs TRBV18 and TRBJ1-6; possibly TRBD1 for D (6 bases). CDR3 length: 16 amino acids. CDR1 and CDR2 from the germline V gene are KGHSH and LQKENI. The ends were cut back, 3 bases at V and 0 bases at J, with 9 bases in the middle.